This TCR beta chain was sequenced for a study of PD-1 blockade in classical Hodgkin lymphoma. Study-level findings and limits: Nothing has yet pinned down what causes the repertoire differences, possibly disease activity or prior therapy.

This clone was detected a few times. Its antigen is as yet unknown. All the patients suffered relapse after autologous stem cell transplantation, and brentuximab vedotin exposure differed. This table comes from immunoSEQ multiplex PCR, and its TCRdb copy is limited to in-frame clones, with some not included. Seen here are about 7,100 clones, about 80% observed once, and the top ten hold about 60%. The CDR3 spans 15 residues. CDR1 is SNHLY and CDR2 is FYNNEI in the germline V gene. Trimming took off 5 bases at V and 2 bases at J, with 16 bases between the two ends. The sequence was obtained from a human donor with classical Hodgkin lymphoma. This sample comprised peripheral blood mononuclear cells (PBMCs), obtained at baseline. V is TRBV2 and J is TRBJ2-7, with D possibly matching TRBD1 (6 bases). CDR3 in amino acids: CASSRGTPEAYEQYF. The CDR3 bases are TGTGCCAGCAGTCGTGGGACACCGGAGGCCTACGAGCAGTACTTC.